The clone carrying this T cell receptor beta chain was seen many times. These data come from a study of T-cell memory formation after mild COVID-19. MiXCR, run by TCRdb on the 5' RACE reads, gives a single entry per CDR3 protein. The sample lists tens of thousands of distinct CDR3 sequences, about a tenth occurring once. The length of the CDR3 is 14 residues. Trimming took off 0 bases at V and 4 bases at J, with 9 bases between the two ends. Looked up from germline, CDR1 is SGHRS and CDR2 is YFSETQ. The sequencing input was PBMCs or a T cell subset sorted from them (not recorded which). The clonotype originates from a man younger than 35 who had mild COVID-19 (a few samples of this study predate the infection). Cell type and time point are not known. This sequence joins TRBV5-1 and TRBJ2-3, with D possibly matching TRBD2 (5 bases). The CDR3 nucleotides are TGCGCCAGCAGCTTGGAGGGTAGCGCAGATACGCAGTATTTT. Its protein is CASSLEGSADTQYF.